This is a list of T cell receptor beta chains from one sample in a study of long-term antiretroviral therapy in people with HIV. TCRdb's copy holds only in-frame clones and misses some; the assay was immunoSEQ multiplex PCR. The sample records tens of thousands of clones, roughly 87% being singletons. The sample here was unsorted PBMCs, taken 1.1 years before starting antiretroviral therapy. Receptors were obtained from a woman between 25 and 40 years old with HIV. The CDR3 runs from the conserved cysteine through the conserved F or W. The D gene is left open where the match is weak. Some rows have no size entry. The others give once, few or many, or a class for an expanded clone.

d_gene | abundance | j_gene | v_gene | CDR3aa | CDR3nt
TRBD1 | - | TRBJ2-5 | TRBV27 | CASSLPSGGAGGRETQYF | TGTGCCAGCAGTTTACCATCCGGTGGGGCAGGGGGTCGAGAGACCCAGTACTTC
- | few | TRBJ1-2 | TRBV11-2 | CASSVGPASIKRYTF | TGTGCCAGCAGCGTAGGACCGGCGTCGATCAAGCGCTACACCTTC
- | - | TRBJ1-2 | TRBV9 | CASSVGGYNYGYTF | TGTGCCAGCAGCGTAGGGGGATATAACTATGGCTACACCTTC
- | - | TRBJ1-5 | TRBV9 | CASSAGPQFNQPQHF | TGTGCCAGCAGCGCCGGGCCCCAATTCAATCAGCCCCAGCATTTT
- | - | TRBJ1-1 | TRBV5-1 | CASSNRGQAAEAFF | TGCGCCAGCAGCAACCGCGGACAAGCAGCTGAAGCTTTCTTT
- | - | TRBJ1-5 | TRBV30 | CAWRLGGEGGNQPQHF | TGTGCCTGGAGGTTGGGTGGGGAAGGTGGCAATCAGCCCCAGCATTTT
- | - | TRBJ2-7 | TRBV19 | CASSIDSGSTYEQYF | TGTGCCAGTAGTATCGACAGCGGATCTACCTACGAGCAGTACTTC
TRBD1 | - | TRBJ2-1 | TRBV15 | CATRRDSRDNEQFF | TGTGCCACACGCCGGGACAGTCGAGACAATGAGCAGTTCTTC
- | - | TRBJ2-3 | TRBV5-1 | CASSLVAGSDTQYF | TGCGCCAGCAGCTTGGTGGCAGGGTCAGATACGCAGTATTTT
- | - | TRBJ2-6 | TRBV7-6 | CASSSGTLDSAGANVLTF | TGTGCCAGCAGCTCAGGAACGCTCGATAGTGCTGGGGCCAACGTCCTGACTTTC
- | - | TRBJ2-1 | TRBV25-1 | CASSEGGSDNEQFF | TGTGCCAGCAGTGAAGGGGGTTCAGACAATGAGCAGTTCTTC
- | - | TRBJ2-2 | TRBV9 | CASSDRPNTGELFF | TGTGCCAGCAGCGATCGGCCGAACACCGGGGAGCTGTTTTTT
- | - | TRBJ2-6 | TRBV5-1 | CASTYGSSGGANVLTF | TGCGCCAGCACGTACGGATCCTCAGGAGGGGCCAACGTCCTGACTTTC
TRBD1 | - | TRBJ2-1 | TRBV14 | CASSQVGTGVYNEQFF | TGTGCCAGCAGCCAAGTTGGGACAGGGGTCTACAATGAGCAGTTCTTC
- | - | TRBJ2-3 | TRBV10-3 | CAISSLQGDTQYF | TGTGCCATCAGCTCCCTACAGGGTGATACGCAGTATTTT
- | - | TRBJ2-3 | TRBV6-5 | CASSASWGGENTQYF | TGTGCCAGCAGTGCCTCATGGGGGGGCGAAAATACGCAGTATTTT
- | - | TRBJ2-1 | TRBV5-1 | CASSLEGTSYNEQFF | TGCGCCAGCAGCTTGGAGGGGACCTCCTACAATGAGCAGTTCTTC
TRBD1 | - | TRBJ1-2 | TRBV19 | CASRDREDYGYTF | TGTGCCAGTAGGGACAGGGAAGACTATGGCTACACCTTC
- | - | TRBJ1-4 | TRBV5-3 | CARSWVRMGREKLFF | TGTGCCAGAAGCTGGGTCAGGATGGGGAGGGAAAAACTGTTTTTT
TRBD1 | few | TRBJ1-6 | TRBV7-3 | CASSAGQGTPLHF | TGTGCCAGCAGCGCCGGACAGGGGACACCCCTCCACTTT
TRBD1 | - | TRBJ2-3 | TRBV19 | CASRKGLGQGADTQYF | TGTGCCAGTAGAAAGGGACTGGGACAGGGGGCAGATACGCAGTATTTT
- | - | TRBJ1-1 | TRBV6-5 | CASRNDREAFF | TGTGCCAGCAGGAACGACAGAGAAGCTTTCTTT
- | - | TRBJ1-3 | TRBV2 | CASGSSGNTIYF | TGTGCCAGCGGGAGCTCTGGAAACACCATATATTTT
- | - | TRBJ2-7 | TRBV6-4 | CATSRYEQYF | TGTGCCACCAGTCGATACGAGCAGTACTTC
TRBD2 | - | TRBJ2-3 | TRBV7-3 | CASSFGGGSTDTQYF | TGTGCCAGCAGCTTCGGGGGGGGTAGCACAGATACGCAGTATTTT
- | - | TRBJ1-1 | TRBV6-6 | CASSSLMNTEAFF | TGTGCCAGCAGTTCACTCATGAACACTGAAGCTTTCTTT
- | - | TRBJ2-2 | TRBV27 | CASSFTQGYGTGELFF | TGTGCCAGCAGTTTCACCCAGGGGTATGGCACCGGGGAGCTGTTTTTT